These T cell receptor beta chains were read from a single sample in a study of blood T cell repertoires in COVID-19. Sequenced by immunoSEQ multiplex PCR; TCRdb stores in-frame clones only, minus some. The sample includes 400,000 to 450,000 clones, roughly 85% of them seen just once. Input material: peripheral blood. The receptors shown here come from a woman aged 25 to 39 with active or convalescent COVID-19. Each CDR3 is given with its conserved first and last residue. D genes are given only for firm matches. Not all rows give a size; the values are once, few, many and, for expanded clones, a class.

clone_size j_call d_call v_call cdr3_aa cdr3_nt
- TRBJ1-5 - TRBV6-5 CASRTGTSNQPQHF TGTGCCAGCAGAACCGGGACAAGCAATCAGCCCCAGCATTTT
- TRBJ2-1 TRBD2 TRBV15 CATSRDLLTSGIGNEQFF TGTGCCACCAGCAGAGATTTGTTGACTAGCGGGATTGGGAATGAGCAGTTCTTC
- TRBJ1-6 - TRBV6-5 CASSYSDTNPPLHF TGTGCCAGCAGTTACTCCGACACCAATCCACCCCTCCACTTT
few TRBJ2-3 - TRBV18 CASSPAGYTDTQYF TGTGCCAGCTCACCCGCAGGGTACACAGATACGCAGTATTTT
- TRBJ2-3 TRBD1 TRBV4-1 CASSQAQDRVSADTQYF TGCGCCAGCAGCCAAGCCCAGGACAGGGTCTCGGCAGATACGCAGTATTTT
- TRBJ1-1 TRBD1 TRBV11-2 CASSLYRGRTEAFF TGTGCCAGCAGCTTGTACAGGGGGAGGACTGAAGCTTTCTTT
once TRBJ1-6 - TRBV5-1 CASSLAAGVNSPLHF TGCGCCAGCAGCTTGGCCGCAGGGGTAAATTCACCCCTCCACTTT
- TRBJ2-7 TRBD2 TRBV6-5 CASSQGLGGYEQYF TGTGCCAGCAGCCAGGGACTAGGAGGCTACGAGCAGTACTTC
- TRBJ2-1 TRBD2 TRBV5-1 CASSLGFFSGSGEQFF TGCGCCAGCAGCTTGGGGTTCTTTAGCGGGAGCGGGGAGCAGTTCTTC
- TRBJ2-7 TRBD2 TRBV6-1 CASSEWSGRAEYEQYF TGTGCCAGCAGTGAATGGAGCGGGAGGGCCGAGTACGAGCAGTACTTC
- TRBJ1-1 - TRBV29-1 CSVEGRFTEAFF TGCAGCGTTGAAGGTCGGTTCACTGAAGCTTTCTTT
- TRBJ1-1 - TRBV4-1 CASSQEGDTERNTEAFF TGCGCCAGCAGCCAAGAAGGGGACACGGAGAGGAACACTGAAGCTTTCTTT
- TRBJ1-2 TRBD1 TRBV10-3 CAHLTGDYGYTF TGTGCCCATCTTACAGGGGACTATGGCTACACCTTC
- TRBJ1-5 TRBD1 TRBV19 CASTTSGTGFSNQPQHF TGTGCCAGTACCACATCCGGGACAGGGTTTAGCAATCAGCCCCAGCATTTT
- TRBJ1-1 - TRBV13 CASSPPPGAMNTEAFF TGTGCCAGCAGCCCCCCCCCAGGGGCAATGAACACTGAAGCTTTCTTT
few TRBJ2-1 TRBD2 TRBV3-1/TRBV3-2 CASSQGLANNEQFF TGTGCCAGCAGCCAAGGACTAGCGAACAATGAGCAGTTCTTC
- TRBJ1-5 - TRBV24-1 CATSESGNQPQHF TGTGCCACCAGTGAGTCAGGGAATCAGCCCCAGCATTTT
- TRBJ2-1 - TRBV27 CASIPFPGSPLHEQFF TGTGCCAGCATTCCATTCCCGGGGAGCCCCCTACATGAGCAGTTCTTC
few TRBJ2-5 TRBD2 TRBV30 CALGLAGETQYF TGTGCCTTAGGGCTAGCGGGAGAGACCCAGTACTTC
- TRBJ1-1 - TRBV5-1 CASSLGDTEAFF TGCGCCAGCAGCTTAGGAGACACTGAAGCTTTCTTT
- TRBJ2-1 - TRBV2 CASSVEGYNEQFF TGTGCCAGCAGTGTCGAGGGATACAATGAGCAGTTCTTC
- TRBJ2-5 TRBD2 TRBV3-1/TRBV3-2 CASSFGTSGQETQYF TGTGCCAGCAGCTTCGGGACTAGCGGGCAAGAGACCCAGTACTTC
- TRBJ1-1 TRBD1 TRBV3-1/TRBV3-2 CASSQRDRGTEAFF TGTGCCAGCAGCCAGAGGGACAGGGGAACTGAAGCTTTCTTT
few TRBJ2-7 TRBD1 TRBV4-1 CASSHPGQATYEQYF TGCGCCAGCAGCCACCCCGGACAGGCCACGTACGAGCAGTACTTC
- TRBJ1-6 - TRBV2 CATIPTGQGNSPLHF TGTGCCACTATACCAACCGGGCAGGGGAATTCACCCCTCCACTTT
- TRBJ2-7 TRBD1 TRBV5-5 CASRLPGQGQQYF TGTGCCAGCAGGCTCCCGGGACAGGGGCAGCAGTACTTC
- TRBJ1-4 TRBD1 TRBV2 CASSADRGNEKLFF TGTGCCAGCAGTGCGGACAGGGGTAACGAAAAACTGTTTTTT
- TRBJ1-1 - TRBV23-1 CASSRKRSVYGQQVMNTEAFF TGCGCCAGCAGCCGGAAACGCTCCGTTTATGGGCAGCAAGTAATGAACACTGAAGCTTTCTTT
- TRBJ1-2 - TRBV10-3 CAISEQGFNYGYTF TGTGCCATCAGTGAACAGGGCTTTAACTATGGCTACACCTTC
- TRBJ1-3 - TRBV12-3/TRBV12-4 CASRGTSGDTIYF TGTGCCAGCAGGGGGACAAGCGGGGACACCATATATTTT
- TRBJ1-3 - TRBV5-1 CASSLGHSGNTIYF TGCGCCAGCAGCCTGGGACACTCTGGAAACACCATATATTTT
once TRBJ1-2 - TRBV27 CASSLSEHPIYGYTF TGTGCCAGCAGTTTATCAGAGCACCCCATCTATGGCTACACCTTC
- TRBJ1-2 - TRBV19 CASNRPREHTF TGTGCCAGTAACCGACCCCGGGAACACACCTTC
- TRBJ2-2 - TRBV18 CASCLGQSTGELFF TGTGCCAGCTGCCTGGGGCAGTCCACCGGGGAGCTGTTTTTT